The rows below give T cell receptor beta chains drawn from one sample of a study of cytomegalovirus exposure and HLA in healthy donors. Assay used: immunoSEQ multiplex PCR; TCRdb lists only in-frame clones, some missing. The table shows 210,000 or so clones, with around 80% occurring only once. The specimen was PBMCs. These receptors originate from a woman aged 60-70 years in good health and CMV-seropositive. Both conserved end residues are part of each CDR3. The D gene is left open where the match is weak. Size values are once, few and many counts, or a class for expanded clones, and some rows have none.

V gene,J gene,D gene,clone size,CDR3 protein,CDR3 DNA
TRBV30,TRBJ1-2,-,-,CAWKGVNYGYTF,TGTGCCTGGAAGGGGGTTAACTATGGCTACACCTTC
TRBV10-2,TRBJ2-1,TRBD2,few,CASSYPGLGRDNEQFF,TGCGCCAGCAGTTATCCGGGACTAGGGAGGGACAATGAGCAGTTCTTC
TRBV9,TRBJ2-3,-,-,CASSVGVGDSSTDTQYF,TGTGCCAGCAGCGTAGGGGTGGGAGACTCTAGCACAGATACGCAGTATTTT
TRBV5-1,TRBJ2-7,-,-,CASNRDIAHEQYF,TGCGCCAGCAACCGGGACATCGCCCACGAGCAGTACTTC
TRBV4-1,TRBJ2-7,-,-,CASSPAREEQYF,TGCGCCAGCAGCCCCGCGCGGGAAGAGCAGTACTTC
TRBV9,TRBJ1-1,-,few,CASSVEGIGGYTEAFF,TGTGCCAGCAGCGTAGAGGGAATCGGGGGATACACTGAAGCTTTCTTT
TRBV15,TRBJ1-4,-,-,CATSSAGDTGWEKLFF,TGTGCCACCAGCAGCGCAGGGGACACTGGGTGGGAAAAACTGTTTTTT
TRBV15,TRBJ2-5,TRBD2,-,CATSRDILAGKETQYF,TGTGCCACCAGCAGAGATATACTAGCGGGGAAAGAGACCCAGTACTTC
TRBV5-1,TRBJ2-5,TRBD2,-,CASSLGGSLGETQYF,TGCGCCAGCAGCTTAGGCGGGAGTCTTGGAGAGACCCAGTACTTC
TRBV5-1,TRBJ2-1,TRBD2,-,CASSLGGGRDYEQFF,TGCGCCAGCAGCTTGGGTGGCGGGAGGGATTACGAGCAGTTCTTC
TRBV5-4,TRBJ1-5,TRBD1,-,CASSPGGAGSNQPQHF,TGTGCCAGCAGCCCAGGGGGCGCGGGGAGCAATCAGCCCCAGCATTTT
TRBV9,TRBJ2-3,-,-,CASSVAPQGTQYF,TGTGCCAGCAGCGTAGCCCCCCAGGGCACGCAGTATTTT
TRBV5-1,TRBJ2-1,-,-,CASSLRYGTATKSSYNEQFF,TGCGCCAGCAGCTTGAGGTATGGGACTGCTACGAAAAGCTCCTACAATGAGCAGTTCTTC
TRBV7-8,TRBJ2-7,-,-,CASSAGGGFNPPDYEQYF,TGTGCCAGCAGCGCCGGCGGAGGATTTAATCCCCCGGACTACGAGCAGTACTTC
TRBV9,TRBJ2-7,-,-,CASSVASSGTDEQYF,TGTGCCAGCAGCGTAGCGAGTAGCGGGACAGACGAGCAGTACTTC
TRBV5-1,TRBJ2-3,TRBD2,-,CASSFLAGGTDTQYF,TGCGCCAGCAGTTTTCTAGCGGGGGGCACAGATACGCAGTATTTT
TRBV29-1,TRBJ2-7,TRBD2,-,CSVRTSGGIPYEQYF,TGCAGCGTTCGGACTAGCGGGGGTATACCCTACGAGCAGTACTTC
TRBV29-1,TRBJ1-2,TRBD1,-,CSVVYTRADTGDGYTF,TGCAGCGTTGTTTACACCCGAGCCGATACAGGGGACGGCTACACCTTC
TRBV5-4,TRBJ2-1,TRBD1,-,CASSHGWDRGRDEQFF,TGTGCCAGCAGCCACGGGTGGGACAGGGGGCGGGATGAGCAGTTCTTC